The 27 T cell receptor beta chains given below trace back to one sample, sequenced in a study of identical twins. TCRdb re-analysed the 5' RACE reads in MiXCR, keeping a single row per CDR3 protein. The sample consists of around 1.7 million distinct CDR3 sequences, 25% to 35% of them appearing once. The sample consisted of cord blood. The source is a newborn girl in good health.

The V gene is TRBV28, the J gene TRBJ1-6, with no clear D. This CDR3 has 17 residues. V was cut by 1 base and J by 7 bases, with 17 bases left in between. CDR1 is MDHEN, CDR2 SYDVKM, per germline. The CDR3 DNA reads as TGTGCCAGCAGTTTATTGGGCAGGTGGGGTGAGAATTCACCCCTCCACTTT. It specifies CASSLLGRWGENSPLHF.

For this clonotype: At one boundary the junction diverges from the germline segment, which might be a read error. The chain employs TRBV6-2 or TRBV6-3 and TRBJ2-1, with 8 bases that match TRBD2. Germline CDR1 is MNHEY and CDR2 is SVGEGT. The CDR3 has 15 amino acids. The CDR3 reads CASKLAGSSYDEQFF. The CDR3 coding sequence is TGTGCCAGCAAGTTAGCGGGGAGCTCCTACGATGAGCAGTTCTTC.

This clonotype was observed a few times. The chain carries TRBV10-3 and TRBJ1-6, with TRBD1 matching over 7 bases. The V gene end was trimmed by 6 bases and the J gene end by 8 bases; junction bases not matched to a gene: 4. This CDR3 comprises 13 residues. The germline V gene has CDR1 ENHRY and CDR2 SYGVKD. As DNA, the CDR3 is TGTGCCATCAGAGGGACAGCGGATTCACCCCTCCACTTT. This translates into CAIRGTADSPLHF.

This clonotype came up many times. This chain connects TRBV9 to TRBJ2-7; a weak D match, TRBD1 (6 bases). Trimming stripped 3 bases from V and 5 bases from J, with 21 bases between. Germline V gene lookup returns CDR1 SGDLS and CDR2 YYNGEE. This CDR3 spans 16 amino acids. CDR3 sequence: CASSARDTVRMDEQYF. The DNA for the CDR3 is TGTGCCAGCAGCGCCCGGGACACTGTAAGAATGGACGAGCAGTACTTC.

Points on this clonotype: Relative to the germline gene, one junction end is altered; a read error may explain this. V usage is TRBV12-3 or TRBV12-4 and J usage is TRBJ2-2, with D perhaps TRBD2 (5 bases). The CDR3 runs to 14 residues. CDR3 DNA sequence: TGTGCCAGCAGTCCCAACAGAGACACCGGGGAGTTGTTTTTT. Amino acid sequence: CASSPNRDTGELFF.

This clonotype was observed a single time. CDR3 DNA: TGTGCCACCTCGCACGGGACAGGGGACCCCTATAGCAATCAGCCCCAGCATTTT. It encodes CATSHGTGDPYSNQPQHF. The V and J genes are TRBV24-1 and TRBJ1-5, with 10 bases matching TRBD1. The CDR3 totals 18 residues. Germline CDR1 KGHDR, CDR2 SFDVKD. Trimming cost V 9 bases and J 0 bases; bases outside gene matches: 13.

As for this clonotype: At one of its ends the junction is not consistent with the germline gene, which may arise from a read error. This rearrangement joins TRBV5-1 to TRBJ2-7; D uncertain. Germline assignment: CDR1 SGHRS and CDR2 YFSETQ. CDR3 length: 11 amino acids. The CDR3 bases are TGCGCCAGCAGTAACGCCTACGAGCACTACTTC. It yields the protein CASSNAYEHYF.

CDR3 loop: CSARQGFQPQHF. The CDR3 DNA is TGCAGTGCTAGACAGGGGTTTCAGCCCCAGCATTTT. V gene TRBV20-1 combines with J gene TRBJ1-5; the D gene is possibly TRBD1 (6 bases). Germline lookup yields CDR1 DFQATT and CDR2 SNEGSKA (reference sequence). V was pared by 2 bases and J by 6 bases, with 8 bases between. The CDR3 spans 12 residues.

This chain links TRBV5-1 with TRBJ2-3; tentatively, D is TRBD1 (6 bases). CDR1 and CDR2 (germline): SGHRS, YFSETQ. CDR3 length equals 16 residues. V was trimmed by 4 bases and J by 3 bases, leaving 18 bases between them. CDR3 sequence: CASSLQGPRGTDTQYF. In DNA form, the CDR3 reads TGCGCCAGCAGCCTACAGGGTCCTAGAGGGACAGATACGCAGTATTTT.

This clonotype was detected a few times. The chain recombines TRBV18 with TRBJ2-5, with D maybe TRBD1 (5 bases). The DNA end lines up better with TRBJ2-7; the J call may be wrong. The germline gives CDR1 KGHSH, CDR2 LQKENI. The CDR3 totals 17 residues. The CDR3 region is CASSPSQGLIQGREQYF. The CDR3 region has the DNA TGTGCCAGCTCACCCTCGCAGGGTTTGATTCAAGGGCGCGAGCAGTACTTC.

DNA for the CDR3: TGTGCCAGCAGCCAAGAGTCCGGGAGGGTTTCCTACGAGCAGTACTTC. It encodes CASSQESGRVSYEQYF. The chain has TRBV3-1 and TRBJ2-7; 8 bases are a match to TRBD2. The V gene's germline CDR1 is LGHDT and CDR2 YNNKEL (reference sequence). This CDR3 is built from 16 residues. V was pared by 0 bases and J by 1 base, with 5 bases of the junction left unmatched.

This clonotype was counted only a few times. This chain links TRBV5-1 with TRBJ2-3, with TRBD2 matching 7 bases. Germline V gives CDR1 SGHRS, CDR2 YFSETQ. This CDR3 has 16 amino acids. V shed 0 bases, J shed 3 bases, and the junction held 7 bases outside the gene matches. The DNA for the CDR3 is TGCGCCAGCAGCTTGGCCCCTAGCGGAATTACAGATACGCAGTATTTT. Translation: CASSLAPSGITDTQYF.

The chain's CDR3 is CSARGQWAYEQYF. The CDR3 coding sequence is TGCAGTGCTAGGGGACAGTGGGCCTACGAGCAGTACTTC. V is TRBV20-1 and J is TRBJ2-7; 7 bases fit TRBD1. Germline CDR1 DFQATT, CDR2 SNEGSKA (reference sequence). The CDR3 covers 13 residues. The ends lost 3 bases at V and 2 bases at J; junction bases unmatched: 4.

The chain combines TRBV6-5 with TRBJ2-1; 9 nucleotides match TRBD2. J gave up 11 bases and V 3 bases, and 14 bases lay outside the gene matches. The CDR3 has 16 residues. Germline loops: CDR1 MNHEY, CDR2 SVGAGI. CDR3: CASSYRGGRADGKQFF. DNA for the CDR3: TGTGCCAGCAGTTATCGGGGCGGGAGGGCCGACGGTAAGCAGTTCTTC.

V and J are TRBV20-1 and TRBJ1-5; no definite D call. This CDR3 is built from 14 residues. V was cut by 0 bases and J by 3 bases, with 9 bases left in between. CDR1 and CDR2 from the germline V gene are DFQATT and SNEGSKA (reference sequence). The CDR3 bases are TGCAGTGCTAGAGATCTCCTCTTCAATCAGCCCCAGCATTTT. This sequence encodes CSARDLLFNQPQHF.

As to this clonotype: An end of the junction differs from the germline gene, which may be a read error. The chain links TRBV5-1 to TRBJ2-7; D might be TRBD2 (6 bases). CDR1 and CDR2 from the germline V gene are SGHRS and YFSETQ. The CDR3 runs to 14 residues. CDR3 in DNA: TGCGCCAGCACTGATAGCGGTAGCTCCTACGTGCAGTACTTC. Translation gives CASTDSGSSYVQYF. Supplemented by reference TRBV5-1 and TRBJ2-7, the full variable domain reads KAGVTQTPRYLIKTRGQQVTLSCSPISGHRSVSWYQQTPGQGLQFLFEYFSETQRNKGNFPGRFSGRQFSNSRSEMNVSTLELGDSALYLCASTDSGSSYVQYFGPGTRLTVT.

This clonotype was seen a handful of times. The V and J genes are TRBV20-1 and TRBJ2-1; 13 nucleotides line up with TRBD2. J was trimmed by 1 base and V by 1 base; bases with no gene match: 7. The CDR3 has 18 amino acids. Germline loops: CDR1 DFQATT, CDR2 SNEGSKA (reference sequence). The CDR3: CSARARTSGSESYNEQFF. DNA of the CDR3: TGCAGTGCTAGAGCGAGGACTAGCGGGAGTGAGTCCTACAATGAGCAGTTCTTC.

Concerning this clonotype itself: A junction boundary mismatches the germline segment, possibly from a read error. The rearrangement uses TRBV20-1 and TRBJ2-7; D not certain. This CDR3 region has 14 residues. CDR1 is DFQATT, CDR2 SNEGSKA, per germline (reference sequence). The DNA for the CDR3 is TGCAGTGCTAGAGCTATTGGGGTCTCCTACGGGCAGTACTTC. Its protein product is CSARAIGVSYGQYF.

Only a few counts were recorded for this clonotype. The chain links TRBV10-3 to TRBJ2-3; TRBD2 aligns across 12 bases. Trimming cost V 11 bases and J 0 bases; bases outside gene matches: 6. CDR3 length equals 15 residues. The germline gives CDR1 ENHRY, CDR2 SYGVKD. CDR3 sequence: CASRLAGASTDTQYF. CDR3 bases: TGTGCCTCCAGACTAGCGGGGGCCAGCACAGATACGCAGTATTTT.

The chain uses TRBV3-1 and TRBJ2-7; D ambiguous. CDR3 length equals 12 residues. Between the trimmed V and J ends, which lost 1 base and 7 bases, there was a span of 8 bases. Germline assignment: CDR1 LGHDT and CDR2 YNNKEL (reference sequence). CDR3 residues: CASSQAVNEQYF. CDR3 bases: TGTGCCAGCAGCCAAGCTGTGAATGAGCAGTACTTC.

This rearrangement joins TRBV3-1 to TRBJ1-3, with D possibly TRBD1 on 5 matching bases. The ends were cut back, 4 bases at V and 4 bases at J, with 17 bases in the middle. This CDR3 is 16 amino acids long. Looked up from germline, CDR1 is LGHDT and CDR2 is YNNKEL (reference sequence). The CDR3 nucleotides read TGTGCCAGCAGCCTGGGCCCGCGGGGCTCCGGAAACACCATATATTTT. Translation: CASSLGPRGSGNTIYF.

This clonotype was observed a few times. The chain joins TRBV28 to TRBJ2-4; D possibly corresponds to TRBD1 (6 bases). CDR1 MDHEN and CDR2 SYDVKM come from the germline V gene. This CDR3 has 19 residues. The V gene lost 4 bases and the J gene lost 0 bases, with 22 bases spanning the gap. CDR3 sequence: CASSYPQGSYPLAKNIQYF. CDR3 in DNA: TGTGCCAGCAGTTACCCTCAGGGGTCCTACCCTTTAGCCAAAAACATTCAGTACTTC.

The rearrangement joins TRBV21-1 to TRBJ1-5; TRBD1 was called by the table and not checked on the DNA. TRBV21-1 is deemed a pseudogene. This CDR3 is 16 amino acids long. CDR3 coding DNA: TGTGCCAGCAGAAACCCCTCACCTCCGGGCAATCAGCCCCAGCATTTT. This codes for CASRNPSPPGNQPQHF.

The chain employs TRBV7-9 and TRBJ2-1; 10 positions match TRBD2. V dropped 3 bases and J dropped 3; count of bases not matched to a gene: 8. Germline V gene sequence: CDR1 SEHNR, CDR2 FQNEAQ (reference sequence). The CDR3 is 17 amino acids. In DNA form, the CDR3 reads TGTGCCAGCAGCTTTGTCTCTCCTAGCGGGAGCTACAATGAGCAGTTCTTC. This sequence encodes CASSFVSPSGSYNEQFF.

This clonotype was detected a few times. This rearrangement joins TRBV6-2 or TRBV6-3 to TRBJ1-2, with TRBD1 matching 7 bases. V was pared by 6 bases and J by 2 bases, with 9 bases of the junction left unmatched. The CDR3 runs to 15 residues. Germline CDR1 is MNHEY and CDR2 is SVGEGT. CDR3 loop: CASRWWTGLNYGYTF. CDR3 in DNA: TGTGCCAGCAGATGGTGGACAGGCTTGAACTATGGCTACACCTTC.

This sequence joins TRBV20-1 and TRBJ2-5; maybe TRBD1 (5 bases). Near its end, the DNA agrees better with TRBJ2-7, so the J call may be wrong. From germline, CDR1 is DFQATT and CDR2 SNEGSKA (reference sequence). The CDR3 extends over 16 amino acids. The CDR3 loop is CSARDMRQGLLHEQYF. The DNA of the CDR3 is TGCAGTGCTAGAGATATGAGGCAGGGCTTACTCCACGAGCAGTACTTC.

This chain uses TRBV20-1 with TRBJ2-1; maybe TRBD2 (7 bases). Trimming cost V 6 bases and J 3 bases, with 12 bases left between them. The CDR3 runs 13 residues. Germline V gene data show CDR1 as DFQATT and CDR2 as SNEGSKA (reference sequence). CDR3 in DNA: TGCAGTGCAGGGGGGGACTACTACAATGAGCAGTTCTTC. Translation gives CSAGGDYYNEQFF.